Following are 32 T cell receptor beta chains from one sample sequenced in a study of blood T cells in healthy people across ages. A second 7 to 11 cycle PCR used barcoded and J-beta primers. Each CDR3 protein is one row after TCRdb ran MiXCR on the 5' RACE reads. The profile shows 750,000 to 1,000,000 distinct CDR3 sequences, around 29% of them singletons. The data also belong to a second study, concerning T cells of mothers and their children.

Sequencing was carried out using blood. The receptors were gathered from a woman aged 40-49 years in good health.

This clonotype has at least ten counts. J is TRBJ2-7 and V is TRBV20-1, with a possible D match to TRBD1 (5 bases). Germline V lookup: CDR1 DFQATT, CDR2 SNEGSKA (reference sequence). V was trimmed by 3 bases and J by 0 bases, leaving 9 bases between them. CDR3 length equals 13 residues. CDR3 nucleotide sequence: TGCAGTGCTAGGTACAGGACCTCCTACGAGCAGTACTTC. Amino acids: CSARYRTSYEQYF.

This clonotype was counted many times. DNA for the CDR3: TGTGCCAGCAGCAACGAGGGGGGGTACGAGCAGTACTTC. Encoded protein: CASSNEGGYEQYF. The rearrangement uses TRBV7-2 and TRBJ2-7; TRBD2 might be the D (7 bases). The V gene lost 5 bases and the J gene lost 4 bases, with 12 bases spanning the gap. The CDR3 contains 13 residues. CDR1 is SGHTA, CDR2 FQGNSA, per germline.

V is TRBV7-2 and J is TRBJ2-3; D not certain. Germline V gives CDR1 SGHTA, CDR2 FQGNSA. The germline V and J ends were trimmed by 1 base and 4 bases, with 9 bases remaining between them. There are 14 residues in the CDR3. The CDR3 nucleotides read TGTGCCAGCAGCTTAGATCCTAGTGCAGATACGCAGTATTTT. Its translation: CASSLDPSADTQYF. Full variable domain (rest looked up from reference TRBV7-2 and TRBJ2-3): GAGVSQSPSNKVTEKGKDVELRCDPISGHTALYWYRQSLGQGLEFLIYFQGNSAPDKSGLPSDRFSAERTGGSVSTLTIQRTQQEDSAVYLCASSLDPSADTQYFGPGTRLTVL.

This clonotype was recorded a few times. The chain is built from TRBV20-1 and TRBJ1-2, with 7 bases that match TRBD1. The CDR3 loop spans 13 amino acids. CDR1 is DFQATT, CDR2 SNEGSKA, per germline (reference sequence). Trimming at V came to 1 base and at J to 8 bases, leaving 7 bases not matched to a gene. The CDR3 DNA follows: TGCAGTGCTAGAGTAGACAGGGTTAAAGGCTACACCTTC. Protein product: CSARVDRVKGYTF.

The rearrangement links TRBV7-2 to TRBJ1-4, with TRBD1 as a possible D gene (5 bases). The V gene lost 3 bases and the J gene lost 3 bases, with 14 bases spanning the gap. Looked up from germline, CDR1 is SGHTA and CDR2 is FQGNSA. This CDR3 contains 16 residues. The CDR3 DNA reads TGTGCCAGCAGCTTTCTGGGACCTCGAGCTAATGAAAAACTGTTTTTT. Encoded protein: CASSFLGPRANEKLFF.

This clonotype came up a few times. The CDR3 coding sequence is TGCAGTGCTAGAGAGACAGCGGGCCTCCAGTTCTTC. The encoded protein is CSARETAGLQFF. V gene TRBV20-1 combines with J gene TRBJ2-1, with D possibly matching TRBD2 (6 bases). V was cut by 0 bases and J by 13 bases, with 13 bases left in between. CDR1 and CDR2 (germline): DFQATT, SNEGSKA (reference sequence). This CDR3 is 12 amino acids long.

This sequence joins TRBV10-3 and TRBJ1-2; no clear D. This CDR3 contains 13 residues. CDR1 is ENHRY and CDR2 is SYGVKD in the germline V gene. The V gene lost 4 bases and the J gene lost 5 bases, with 11 bases spanning the gap. CDR3 residues: CAISAATEYGYTF. The CDR3 region has the DNA TGTGCCATCAGTGCCGCGACTGAGTATGGCTACACCTTC.

This clonotype was observed at least ten times. This chain links TRBV7-2 with TRBJ2-7, with 7 bases that match TRBD1. The CDR3 totals 15 residues. J was trimmed by 2 bases and V by 2 bases; bases with no gene match: 6. Germline CDR1 SGHTA, CDR2 FQGNSA. CDR3 sequence reads: CASSLRETGTYEQYF. DNA of the CDR3: TGTGCCAGCAGCTTAAGGGAGACAGGGACCTACGAGCAGTACTTC.

This clonotype was counted many times. The chain couples TRBV5-5 to TRBJ2-3; D unclear. The CDR3 sequence is 16 residues long. From germline, CDR1 is SGHKS and CDR2 YYEKEE (reference sequence). The germline V and J ends were trimmed by 2 bases and 2 bases, with 15 bases remaining between them. The CDR3: CASSFIQGLNTDTQYF. In nucleotides, the CDR3 is TGTGCCAGCAGCTTCATTCAAGGGCTAAACACAGATACGCAGTATTTT. The variable domain in full, completed from reference TRBV5-5 and TRBJ2-3, reads DAGVTQSPTHLIKTRGQQVTLRCSPISGHKSVSWYQQVLGQGPQFIFQYYEKEERGRGNFPDRFSARQFPNYSSELNVNALLLGDSALYLCASSFIQGLNTDTQYFGPGTRLTVL.

The chain carries TRBV11-2 and TRBJ2-5; perhaps D is TRBD1 or TRBD2 (5 bases each). With the DNA end fitting TRBJ2-7 better, the J assignment may be wrong. This CDR3 comprises 13 residues. Germline CDR1 and CDR2: SGHAT and FQNNGV. This chain's CDR3 is CAISRGRVHEQYF. The CDR3 DNA follows: TGTGCCATCTCCCGGGGCAGGGTACACGAGCAGTACTTC.

In this sample, this clonotype turned up a few times. V is TRBV5-6 and J is TRBJ2-7, with D hard to call. Per germline, CDR1 SGHDT and CDR2 YYEEEE. The CDR3 is made up of 12 amino acids. Trimming removed 3 bases at V and 2 bases at J, with 6 bases between. CDR3 in amino acids: CASSYVTYEQYF. The CDR3, as DNA: TGTGCCAGCAGCTACGTCACCTACGAGCAGTACTTC. The full variable domain, with the rest looked up from reference TRBV5-6 and TRBJ2-7, is DAGVTQSPTHLIKTRGQQVTLRCSPKSGHDTVSWYQQALGQGPQFIFQYYEEEERQRGNFPDRFSGHQFPNYSSELNVNALLLGDSALYLCASSYVTYEQYFGPGTRLTVT.

This clonotype was detected once. The rearrangement links TRBV12-3 or TRBV12-4 to TRBJ2-1; TRBD1 matches at 11 bases. The tail of the sequence fits TRBJ2-7 better, so the J call may be wrong. The CDR3 has 15 amino acids. This CDR3 reads CASSTGTGGHNEQYF. For the CDR3, the DNA is TGTGCCAGCAGCACAGGGACAGGGGGTCACAATGAGCAGTACTTC.

This chain joins TRBV7-9 and TRBJ1-1; tentative D call: TRBD1 (5 bases). The length of the CDR3 is 15 residues. Germline lookup yields CDR1 SEHNR and CDR2 FQNEAQ (reference sequence). The ends were cut back, 5 bases at V and 1 base at J, with 14 bases in the middle. CDR3 in DNA: TGTGCCAGCAGCCCAAAGGAGGGGCCGAACACTGAAGCTTTCTTT. Translating gives CASSPKEGPNTEAFF.

This clonotype was seen ten or more times. The V gene is TRBV7-2, the J gene TRBJ1-2; possibly TRBD1 for D (6 bases). The V gene's germline CDR1 is SGHTA and CDR2 FQGNSA. With 5 bases removed from V and 4 bases from J, the gap between germline ends came to 23 bases. The CDR3 consists of 17 residues. This chain's CDR3 is CASSERSAGEGGYGYTF. CDR3 DNA sequence: TGTGCCAGCAGCGAGCGTTCGGCAGGGGAGGGCGGCTATGGCTACACCTTC.

This chain joins TRBV29-1 and TRBJ1-5, with 8 bases matching TRBD1. Germline V gene sequence: CDR1 SQVTM, CDR2 ANQGSEA. Germline trimming cut 7 bases from V and 4 bases from J; bases unmatched to any gene: 3. This CDR3 contains 12 residues. This CDR3 is CSAWTGNQPQHF. CDR3 in DNA: TGCAGCGCTTGGACAGGGAATCAGCCCCAGCATTTT.

The CDR3 DNA follows: TGCAGCGTTAATGGGCAGGGCACCACAGATACGCAGTATTTT. The encoded protein is CSVNGQGTTDTQYF. This chain uses TRBV29-1 with TRBJ2-3; D perhaps matches TRBD1 (5 bases). Trimming removed 5 bases from V and 2 bases from J, with 14 bases in between. Germline CDR1 reads SQVTM; CDR2 reads ANQGSEA. The CDR3 totals 14 residues.

This chain links TRBV4-3 with TRBJ1-2; a possible D gene is TRBD1 (5 bases). The ends were cut back, 3 bases at V and 5 bases at J, with 16 bases in the middle. Per germline, CDR1 LGHNA and CDR2 YSLEER. The CDR3 is 15 residues long. The CDR3 region has the DNA TGCGCCAGCAGCCAGGGGCAGGTACAGTGGTATGGCTACACCTTC. Translation: CASSQGQVQWYGYTF.

There are many counts of this clonotype. This sequence joins TRBV29-1 and TRBJ2-7; TRBD2 might be the D (6 bases). Germline-derived CDR1 and CDR2 are SQVTM and ANQGSEA. This CDR3 has 14 residues. With 2 bases removed from V and 0 bases from J, the gap between germline ends came to 11 bases. CDR3 DNA sequence: TGCAGCGTTGAAAGGGACTCCCTCTCCTACGAGCAGTACTTC. This codes for CSVERDSLSYEQYF.

This chain joins TRBV6-2 or TRBV6-3 and TRBJ1-1; D perhaps matches TRBD1 (5 bases). This CDR3 is built from 15 residues. Germline loops: CDR1 MNHEY, CDR2 SVGEGT. V was cut by 2 bases and J by 0 bases, with 10 bases left in between. Here the CDR3 DNA reads TGTGCCAGCAGTTACGGGCAGGACATGAACACTGAAGCTTTCTTT. Protein sequence: CASSYGQDMNTEAFF.

This clonotype was picked up a small number of times. J is TRBJ2-1 and V is TRBV9, with D possibly TRBD1 on 6 matching bases. Germline V gene data show CDR1 as SGDLS and CDR2 as YYNGEE. CDR3 size: 15 residues. V was clipped by 0 bases and J by 2 bases, with 9 bases between them. CDR3 region: CASSVGGQTYNEQFF. The CDR3 DNA reads TGTGCCAGCAGCGTAGGCGGACAGACCTACAATGAGCAGTTCTTC.

This clonotype was picked up many times. This chain connects TRBV27 to TRBJ1-4; the match to TRBD1 covers 7 bases. CDR3 length: 15 amino acids. V shed 4 bases and J 8 bases; nucleotides not matched to a gene: 10. CDR1 is MNHEY, CDR2 SMNVEV, per germline (reference sequence). Here the CDR3 reads CASSSAGQPGEKLFF. CDR3 in DNA: TGTGCCAGCAGTTCGGCGGGACAGCCAGGAGAAAAACTGTTTTTT.

This clonotype has only a few counts. The V gene is TRBV7-3, the J gene TRBJ1-1, with D perhaps TRBD1 (6 bases). V was shortened by 8 bases and J by 7 bases, with 14 bases between the two germline ends. CDR1 SGHTA and CDR2 FQGTGA come from the germline V gene. The CDR3 loop spans 12 amino acids. CDR3: CASGLGGGEAFF. The CDR3 DNA sequence: TGTGCCAGCGGACTCGGGGGCGGTGAAGCTTTCTTT.

The chain uses TRBV29-1 and TRBJ2-3; 7 nucleotides agree with TRBD1. The CDR3 runs to 12 residues. The V gene's germline CDR1 is SQVTM and CDR2 ANQGSEA. Losses at the gene ends were 8 bases for V and 11 bases for J; bases not matched to a gene: 13. For the CDR3, the DNA is TGCAGCATGAGACAGGGATCCTACGAGCAGTATTTT. It specifies CSMRQGSYEQYF.

The CDR3: CASSQELATTSEQYF. CDR3 DNA: TGCGCCAGCAGCCAAGAGCTTGCCACCACCAGCGAGCAGTACTTC. The chain joins TRBV4-3 to TRBJ2-5; D not certain. Judging by the DNA end, TRBJ2-7 fits better; the J call may be wrong. CDR3 size: 15 residues. Per the germline V gene, CDR1 is LGHNA and CDR2 is YSLEER.

The V and J genes are TRBV7-9 and TRBJ2-2, with 9 bases fitting TRBD1. CDR3 size: 17 residues. V trimming: 4 bases; J trimming: 0 bases; junction bases outside the gene matches: 6. Germline assignment: CDR1 SEHNR and CDR2 FQNEAQ (reference sequence). CDR3 nucleotides: TGTGCCAGCAGCTACGGACAGGGGCCTTCGAACACCGGGGAGCTGTTTTTT. Protein sequence: CASSYGQGPSNTGELFF.

The V gene is TRBV7-9, the J gene TRBJ2-4; 8 bases line up with TRBD2. Germline V gives CDR1 SEHNR, CDR2 FQNEAQ (reference sequence). With V trimmed by 5 bases and J by 0 bases, 9 bases remained unmatched. The CDR3 covers 17 residues. CDR3 sequence reads: CASSPGRGGLAKNIQYF. The CDR3 DNA sequence: TGTGCCAGCAGCCCCGGGAGGGGGGGCTTAGCCAAAAACATTCAGTACTTC.

This chain connects TRBV6-2 or TRBV6-3 to TRBJ1-2, with 8 bases identical to TRBD1. The CDR3 runs 15 residues. The germline V gene has CDR1 MNHEY and CDR2 SVGEGT. V lost 5 bases, J lost 3 bases, and 8 bases stayed unmatched. CDR3 residues: CASSPGTGYYYGYTF. The CDR3 DNA reads as TGTGCCAGCAGTCCCGGGACAGGCTACTACTATGGCTACACCTTC.

This chain uses TRBV2 with TRBJ1-1; 10 nucleotides agree with TRBD1. V lost 3 bases to trimming and J lost 3 bases; unmatched junction nucleotides: 4. This CDR3 contains 15 residues. Germline CDR1 reads SNHLY; CDR2 reads FYNNEI. The CDR3 loop is CASSETGGADTEAFF. The CDR3 DNA reads TGTGCCAGCAGTGAGACAGGGGGCGCGGACACTGAAGCTTTCTTT.

V usage is TRBV4-1 and J usage is TRBJ2-3; 7 nucleotides line up with TRBD1. Per the germline V gene, CDR1 is MGHRA and CDR2 is YSYEKL. CDR3 length: 15 residues. The V and J ends lost 4 bases and 2 bases, in that order; junction bases with no gene match: 6. The CDR3 spells CASSLRDSHTDTQYF. CDR3 coding DNA: TGCGCCAGCAGCCTTAGGGACAGCCACACAGATACGCAGTATTTT.

This clonotype has ten or more counts. This chain links TRBV5-1 with TRBJ2-1; the D gene is possibly TRBD1 (7 bases). V gave up 4 bases and J gave up 1 base, with 12 bases separating them. Looked up from germline, CDR1 is SGHRS and CDR2 is YFSETQ. This CDR3 region has 15 residues. The DNA for the CDR3 is TGCGCCAGCAGCCCCAGGGGGGCGTCCTACAATGAGCAGTTCTTC. Translated: CASSPRGASYNEQFF.

This chain uses TRBV20-1 with TRBJ1-2; TRBD1 is a possible D gene (6 bases). V was shortened by 0 bases and J by 6 bases, with 14 bases between the two germline ends. Germline V CDR1 and CDR2: DFQATT, SNEGSKA (reference sequence). This CDR3 has 14 residues. The CDR3, as DNA: TGCAGTGCTAGAGACGGGGGCCCGGGACATGGCTACACCTTC. Amino acids: CSARDGGPGHGYTF.

The chain recombines TRBV6-6 with TRBJ1-4; perhaps TRBD1 as D (6 bases). Germline CDR1 is MNHNY and CDR2 is SVGAGI (reference sequence). CDR3 length equals 15 residues. V was shortened by 0 bases and J by 8 bases, with 13 bases between the two germline ends. The CDR3 DNA sequence: TGTGCCAGCAGTTACTCTAGGGGGGCCGGAGAAAAACTGTTTTTT. This sequence encodes CASSYSRGAGEKLFF.